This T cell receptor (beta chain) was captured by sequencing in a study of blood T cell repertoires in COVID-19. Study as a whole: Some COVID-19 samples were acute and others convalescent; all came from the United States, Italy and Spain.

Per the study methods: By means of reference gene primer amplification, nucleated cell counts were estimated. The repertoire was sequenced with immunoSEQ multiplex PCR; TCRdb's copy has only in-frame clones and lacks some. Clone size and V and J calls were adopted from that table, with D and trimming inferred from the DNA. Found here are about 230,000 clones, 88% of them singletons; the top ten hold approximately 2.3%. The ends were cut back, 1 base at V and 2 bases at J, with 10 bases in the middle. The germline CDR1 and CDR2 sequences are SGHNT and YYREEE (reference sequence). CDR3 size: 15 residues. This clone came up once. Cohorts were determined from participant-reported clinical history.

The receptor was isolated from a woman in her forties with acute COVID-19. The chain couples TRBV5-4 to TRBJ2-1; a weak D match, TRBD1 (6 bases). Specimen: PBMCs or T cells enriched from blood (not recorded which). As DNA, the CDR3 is TGTGCCAGCAGCTTGCCAGGGGAGCCCTACAATGAGCAGTTCTTC. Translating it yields CASSLPGEPYNEQFF.